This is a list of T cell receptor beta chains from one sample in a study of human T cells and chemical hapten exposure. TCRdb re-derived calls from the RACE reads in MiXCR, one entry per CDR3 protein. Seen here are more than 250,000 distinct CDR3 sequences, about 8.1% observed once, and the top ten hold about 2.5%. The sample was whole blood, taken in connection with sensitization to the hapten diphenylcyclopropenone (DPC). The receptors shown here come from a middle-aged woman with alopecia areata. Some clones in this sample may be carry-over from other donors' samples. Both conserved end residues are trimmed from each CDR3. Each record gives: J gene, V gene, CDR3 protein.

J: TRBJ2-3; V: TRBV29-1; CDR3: SVEAGPASDTQY
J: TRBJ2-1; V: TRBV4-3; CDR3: ASSPGIGRQGDEQF
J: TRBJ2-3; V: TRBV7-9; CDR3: ASSPRLVRTDTQY
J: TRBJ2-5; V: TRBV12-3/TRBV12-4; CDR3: ASSLSRDETQY
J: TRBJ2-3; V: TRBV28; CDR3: ASKGGGADTQY
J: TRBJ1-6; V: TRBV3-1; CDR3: ASSQMDSPLH
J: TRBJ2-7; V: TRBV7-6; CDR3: ASSLVLSGPKVVYEQY
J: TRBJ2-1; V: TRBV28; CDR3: ASGLLTSGNNEQF
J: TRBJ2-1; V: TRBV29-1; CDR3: SAPRDSPVNEQF
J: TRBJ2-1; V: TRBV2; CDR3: ASSVSGRTHNEQF
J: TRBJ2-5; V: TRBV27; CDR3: ASSPPGTGRSLN
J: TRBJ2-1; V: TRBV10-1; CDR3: ASTERETYDEQF
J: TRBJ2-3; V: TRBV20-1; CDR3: SAGPRSRTDTQY
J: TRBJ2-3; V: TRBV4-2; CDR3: ASSQDVGGRGGDTQY
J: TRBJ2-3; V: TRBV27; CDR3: ASSLRWLAGVRDTQY
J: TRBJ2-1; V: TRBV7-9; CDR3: ASTYLRTSDPEQF
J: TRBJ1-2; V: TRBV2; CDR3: ASSFDRADGYT
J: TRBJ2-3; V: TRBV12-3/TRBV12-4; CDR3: ASSLAGGRDTQY
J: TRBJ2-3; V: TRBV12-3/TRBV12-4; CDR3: ASSLTSGRDTDTQY
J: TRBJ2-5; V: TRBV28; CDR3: ASSPQGRGQETQY
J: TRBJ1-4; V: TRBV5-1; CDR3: ASRGPEEEKLF
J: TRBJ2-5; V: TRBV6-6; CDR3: ASSYLSWETQY